Shown below are 20 T cell receptor beta chains from a single sample sequenced in a study of OX40 agonist ivuxolimab in advanced cancers. This table comes from immunoSEQ multiplex PCR, and its TCRdb copy is limited to in-frame clones, with some not included. The data contain approximately 80,000 clones, about 90% of them singletons. The starting material was CD4+ or CD8+ T cells sorted from blood, obtained in a trial of the OX40 agonist ivuxolimab. These receptors all come from an adult with an advanced solid tumor such as melanoma, head and neck, liver or kidney cancer.

This clone came up once. The chain has TRBV5-4 and TRBJ1-2, with 7 bases aligning to TRBD1. Trimming took 7 bases from V and 2 from J; bases not matched to a gene: 8. This CDR3 is built from 14 residues. Germline V gives CDR1 SGHNT, CDR2 YYREEE (reference sequence). The CDR3: CASRPGQTNYGYTF. CDR3 DNA: TGTGCCAGCCGACCGGGACAGACGAACTATGGCTACACCTTC.

The chain joins TRBV9 to TRBJ2-2; the match to TRBD2 covers 9 bases. CDR3 length: 16 amino acids. V lost 0 bases to trimming and J lost 4 bases; unmatched junction nucleotides: 4. Per the germline V gene, CDR1 is SGDLS and CDR2 is YYNGEE. CDR3 region: CASSVGSGGPTGELFF. The CDR3 DNA is TGTGCCAGCAGCGTAGGTAGCGGGGGCCCCACCGGGGAGCTGTTTTTT.

This clone showed up just a few times. The rearrangement uses TRBV30 and TRBJ1-1; TRBD1 agrees at 7 bases. The germline CDR1 and CDR2 sequences are GTSNPN and SVGIG (reference sequence). The CDR3 consists of 13 residues. The trim removed 5 bases at V and 2 bases at J, leaving 5 bases unmatched. The chain's CDR3 is CAWSRGVNTEAFF. The CDR3 DNA is TGTGCCTGGTCCAGGGGGGTAAACACTGAAGCTTTCTTT.

The chain's CDR3 is CASSLTGESAQPQHF. The CDR3 DNA is TGTGCCAGCAGTTTGACAGGGGAGTCGGCTCAGCCCCAGCATTTT. The chain employs TRBV6-6 and TRBJ1-5; 8 bases match TRBD1. Looked up from germline, CDR1 is MNHNY and CDR2 is SVGAGI (reference sequence). J lost 6 bases, V lost 4 bases, and 8 bases had no gene match. The CDR3 runs to 15 residues.

This clone appeared a single time. This chain connects TRBV6-5 to TRBJ2-7, with D uncertain. The CDR3 loop spans 12 amino acids. From germline, CDR1 is MNHEY and CDR2 SVGAGI. V was shortened by 2 bases and J by 4 bases, with 6 bases between the two germline ends. CDR3 protein: CASSYQGYEQYV. Here the CDR3 DNA reads TGTGCCAGCAGTTACCAAGGGTACGAGCAGTACGTC.

The J gene is TRBJ2-1, the V gene TRBV5-1; D may be TRBD2 (6 bases). CDR1 is SGHRS, CDR2 YFSETQ, per germline. CDR3 length: 14 amino acids. V lost 6 bases and J lost 4, with 14 bases in between. The CDR3 nucleotides are TGCGCCAGCACCCGATCCGGGACTTACAATGAGCAGTTCTTC. It encodes CASTRSGTYNEQFF.

V gene TRBV18 combines with J gene TRBJ1-2; 7 nucleotides align to TRBD1. Germline V gene sequence: CDR1 KGHSH, CDR2 LQKENI. The CDR3 is made up of 12 amino acids. With V trimmed by 5 bases and J by 6 bases, 3 bases remained unmatched. The CDR3 nucleotides read TGTGCCAGCTCAACGGGACAGAATGGCTACACCTTC. Translating gives CASSTGQNGYTF.

The chain uses TRBV28 and TRBJ1-4; perhaps TRBD1 as D (6 bases). The V and J ends lost 6 bases and 7 bases respectively, with 21 bases between them. This CDR3 spans 16 amino acids. Per the germline V gene, CDR1 is MDHEN and CDR2 is SYDVKM. The DNA of the CDR3 is TGTGCCAGCAGCCAACCGAGGGGGGGGGTCGCTGAAAAACTGTTTTTT. It codes for CASSQPRGGVAEKLFF.

The chain has TRBV2 and TRBJ1-5; D is unresolved. Trimming pared 0 bases from V and 5 bases from J, leaving 5 bases between. CDR3 length: 13 residues. Looked up from germline, CDR1 is SNHLY and CDR2 is FYNNEI. CDR3: CASSEAFDQPQHF. CDR3 sequence (DNA): TGTGCCAGCAGTGAAGCGTTCGATCAGCCCCAGCATTTT.

This clone was found once. The chain couples TRBV28 to TRBJ2-3; TRBD2 aligns across 12 bases. The V gene end was trimmed by 6 bases and the J gene end by 7 bases; junction bases not matched to a gene: 8. Germline V gene lookup returns CDR1 MDHEN and CDR2 SYDVKM. The CDR3 has 15 amino acids. The DNA of the CDR3 is TGTGCCAGCAGCCATCTAGCGGGGGGGCCAAATACGCAGTATTTT. The encoded protein is CASSHLAGGPNTQYF.

The rearrangement uses TRBV27 and TRBJ2-3; TRBD1 matches at 9 bases. The V and J ends lost 2 bases and 3 bases, in that order; junction bases with no gene match: 0. Germline CDR1 reads MNHEY; CDR2 reads SMNVEV (reference sequence). The CDR3 runs 14 residues. CDR3 amino acids: CASSLGQGTDTQYF. CDR3 bases: TGTGCCAGCAGTTTAGGACAGGGGACAGATACGCAGTATTTT.

The CDR3 sequence is CPHETGWLSGNTIYF. In nucleotides, the CDR3 is TGCCCTCATGAGACAGGTTGGCTCTCTGGAAACACCATATATTTT. The J gene is TRBJ1-3, the V gene TRBV5-1; D possibly corresponds to TRBD1 (6 bases). The CDR3 runs 15 residues. Germline V gene data show CDR1 as SGHRS and CDR2 as YFSETQ. Based on the CDR3 plus reference TRBV5-1 and TRBJ1-3, the full variable domain is KAGVTQTPRYLIKTRGQQVTLSCSPISGHRSVSWYQQTPGQGLQFLFEYFSETQRNKGNFPGRFSGRQFSNSRSEMNVSTLELGDSALYLCPHETGWLSGNTIYFGEGSWLTVV.

The V and J genes are TRBV6-5 and TRBJ2-1; 10 bases map to TRBD1. The length of the CDR3 is 16 residues. The germline CDR1 and CDR2 sequences are MNHEY and SVGAGI. V gave up 2 bases and J gave up 6 bases; unmatched junction bases: 7. CDR3 bases: TGTGCCAGCAGTTACATGGGACAGGGGAGTATCAATGAGCAGTTCTTC. It codes for CASSYMGQGSINEQFF.

This clone has just one count. An end of the junction does not agree with germline; a read error may underlie this. V is TRBV7-7 and J is TRBJ2-2; tentative D call: TRBD2 (5 bases). The CDR3 is 14 amino acids. Germline-derived CDR1 and CDR2 are SSHAT and FNYEAQ (reference sequence). The CDR3 reads CASSLASSTGELFF. CDR3 DNA sequence: TGTGCTAGCAGCTTAGCGAGTTCCACCGGGGAGCTGTTTTTT.

The rearrangement uses TRBV11-2 and TRBJ1-1, with 10 nucleotides matching TRBD1. Trimming cost V 4 bases and J 1 base; bases outside gene matches: 3. The CDR3 has 15 residues. Germline CDR1 and CDR2: SGHAT and FQNNGV. Written as DNA, the CDR3 is TGTGCCAGCAGCTCCGGACAGGGGGGGAACACTGAAGCTTTCTTT. It encodes CASSSGQGGNTEAFF.

This clone was observed a single time. This chain uses TRBV6-1 with TRBJ2-2, with D possibly being TRBD1 (5 bases). This CDR3 has 15 residues. Germline assignment: CDR1 MNHNS and CDR2 SASEGT. Trimming left V 6 bases short and J 6 bases short, with 17 bases between. DNA of the CDR3: TGTGCCAGCAGGAAGCAGGGTAGTTTAGCCGGGGAGCTGTTTTTT. Its translation: CASRKQGSLAGELFF.

The CDR3 bases are TGTGCCAGTAGTAGAAGGGCAGGGGATGTCAATGAGCAGTTCTTC. This codes for CASSRRAGDVNEQFF. The V gene is TRBV19, the J gene TRBJ2-1; possibly TRBD1 for D (6 bases). The ends were cut back, 4 bases at V and 6 bases at J, with 16 bases in the middle. The CDR3 is 15 amino acids. Germline V lookup: CDR1 LNHDA, CDR2 SQIVND (reference sequence). Full variable domain (missing parts from reference TRBV19 and TRBJ2-1): DGGITQSPKYLFRKEGQNVTLSCEQNLNHDAMYWYRQDPGQGLRLIYYSQIVNDFQKGDIAEGYSVSREKKESFPLTVTSAQKNPTAFYLCASSRRAGDVNEQFFGPGTRLTVL.

The genes are TRBV6-1 and TRBJ1-5; maybe TRBD1 (6 bases). Per germline, CDR1 MNHNS and CDR2 SASEGT. The CDR3 totals 13 residues. Trimming removed 7 bases at V and 3 bases at J, with 10 bases between. CDR3 sequence reads: CASKQGINQPQHF. CDR3 sequence (DNA): TGTGCCAGCAAACAGGGCATCAATCAGCCCCAGCATTTT.

The chain has TRBV28 and TRBJ1-5, with TRBD1 matching 10 bases. In germline, CDR1 is MDHEN, CDR2 SYDVKM. The V gene end was trimmed by 10 bases and the J gene end by 1 base; junction bases not matched to a gene: 4. The CDR3 runs 14 residues. CDR3 protein: CATRQGASNQPQHF. CDR3 coding DNA: TGTGCCACCAGACAGGGGGCCAGCAATCAGCCCCAGCATTTT.

The chain employs TRBV6-6 and TRBJ2-1; D unresolved. The length of the CDR3 is 13 residues. V dropped 4 bases and J dropped 3 bases, with 7 bases sitting between them. CDR1 MNHNY and CDR2 SVGAGI come from the germline V gene (reference sequence). CDR3 amino acids: CASSLTDYNEQFF. CDR3 coding DNA: TGTGCCAGCAGTTTGACGGACTACAATGAGCAGTTCTTC.